This is a list of T cell receptor beta chains from one sample in a study of blood T cell repertoires in COVID-19. Assay used: immunoSEQ multiplex PCR; TCRdb lists only in-frame clones, some missing. The sample lists tens of thousands of clones, 70% to 90% occurring once. The sequenced sample was peripheral blood. These receptors were collected from a woman of 80 years or more with acute or convalescent COVID-19. Each CDR3 is given with its conserved first and last residue.

>16|TRBJ1-3|TRBV5-1
CASSLGASGQGNTIYF
>16|TRBJ1-2|TRBV11-2
CASSSPGAGGVYGYTF
>15|TRBJ2-1|TRBV12-5
CASALSGITYNEQFF
>15|TRBJ1-5|TRBV5-8
CASSRQGAQAQPQHF
>14|TRBJ2-7|TRBV7-2
CASSPGGPVYEQYF
>15|TRBJ2-7|TRBV7-2
CASSFQTSGSYEQYF
>18|TRBJ2-6|TRBV19
CASSIVRGIGSGANVLTF
>14|TRBJ2-7|TRBV7-8
CASSLGTGGLEQYF
>13|TRBJ1-1|TRBV18
CASSVQFNTEAFF
>15|TRBJ2-7|TRBV10-3
CAISDRGRGTYEQYF
>12|TRBJ2-1|TRBV18
CASSQLADEQFF
>15|TRBJ2-1|TRBV7-8
CASRSGGSSYNEQFF
>13|TRBJ1-2|TRBV12-3/TRBV12-4
CASSPRPGSGYTF
>14|TRBJ2-7|TRBV10-3
CATTNRSGSHEQYF
>15|TRBJ1-4|TRBV4-3
CASSQEAGYGEKLFF
>15|TRBJ2-7|TRBV5-1
CASSFASAQPYEQYF
>16|TRBJ2-1|TRBV9
CASSVAWAGTHNEQFF
>15|TRBJ1-1|TRBV30
CAWSKRTGGSTEAFF
>14|TRBJ1-2|TRBV7-9
CASSLRGFDYGYTF